This T cell receptor beta chain is from a study of cytomegalovirus exposure and HLA in healthy donors. Trimming removed 2 bases at V and 0 bases at J, with 11 bases between. CDR1 and CDR2 from the germline V gene are KGHSH and LQKENI. This CDR3 has 15 amino acids. Use of 60 Vbeta and 13 Jbeta primers characterized the PCR. Assay: immunoSEQ multiplex PCR; the TCRdb copy retains only in-frame clones and omits some. This sample yields approximately 200,000 clones, of which around 80% are seen a single time; around 4.3% belongs to the top ten. This chain links TRBV18 with TRBJ2-7; D uncertain. The origin of this receptor is a woman between 25 and 40 years old in good health and CMV-seropositive. The specimen was PBMCs. The CDR3 nucleotides read TGTGCCAGCTCACCAACAAAAAACCCCTCCTACGAGCAGTACTTC. The encoded protein is CASSPTKNPSYEQYF.